Given below is one T cell receptor beta chain in context. Its antigen is not identified. These data belong to a study of cytomegalovirus exposure and HLA in healthy donors. General study points: Analyzed later, most CMV-associated TCR beta chains appeared HLA-restricted. Associated with cytomegalovirus, according to the listing, were fewer than 200 TCR beta chains.

Nominal health characterized the donors when sampled, though unrecorded immune exposures were likely. CDR1 is LNHDA and CDR2 is SQIVND in the germline V gene (reference sequence). This CDR3 has 18 amino acids. Trimming took 6 bases from V and 0 from J, leaving 24 bases between them. Primers: 60 Vbeta forward and 13 Jbeta reverse. Authors' data handling: In a later analysis, the count reached approximately 80 million unique TCR beta chains, with roughly 11 million shared. TCRdb keeps only in-frame clones here, not all; method: immunoSEQ multiplex PCR. V, J and clone size derive from that table, while D and trimming were established from the DNA sequence. The table lists more than 150,000 clones, roughly 82% of them singletons, with over 2.5% in the top ten.

The sequencing sample was made of PBMCs. This receptor was obtained from a woman aged 50 to 60 in good health and CMV-seropositive. This rearrangement joins TRBV19 to TRBJ2-7; a possible D gene is TRBD1 (8 bases). The CDR3 loop reads CASSKGQGNGGHSYEQYF. The DNA for the CDR3 is TGTGCCAGTAGCAAAGGACAGGGCAACGGGGGGCACTCCTACGAGCAGTACTTC. The full variable domain, in which reference TRBV19 and TRBJ2-7 provide the parts outside the CDR3, is DGGITQSPKYLFRKEGQNVTLSCEQNLNHDAMYWYRQDPGQGLRLIYYSQIVNDFQKGDIAEGYSVSREKKESFPLTVTSAQKNPTAFYLCASSKGQGNGGHSYEQYFGPGTRLTVT.